This T cell receptor beta chain was found in a study of Tregs in tolerant kidney transplant recipients. Study-wide findings and caveats: Findings come from small patient numbers and require larger validation. No direct test of biological reproducibility was done here. Donor-specific Treg expansion exceeded global Treg expansion in tolerant patients, suggesting antigen drive. For some patients, primers changed over time, blocking nucleotide-level comparison.

CDR3 size: 16 residues. The trim removed 3 bases at V and 5 bases at J, leaving 11 bases unmatched. Germline V gene sequence: CDR1 SGHDN, CDR2 FVKESK. FACS sorting followed an approximately 6-day coculture of CFSE-labeled recipient PBMCs with irradiated graft donor PBMCs. The data were produced by immunoSEQ multiplex PCR, yet TCRdb's version contains in-frame clones alone and is incomplete. Its listing shows under 3,500 clones. By frequency, this clone is large. What it binds is unknown. The read terminates 3 residues ahead of where the CDR3 ends, so the germline J gene completes it. The source material was CD8+ T cells from blood cultured with allogeneic cells, sampled before the transplant. The gene calls are TRBV14 and TRBJ1-1, with 8 nucleotides matching TRBD1. The clonotype originates from a human patient who received a combined kidney and bone marrow transplant. The CDR3 loop reads CASSQFGQGARTEAFF. The covered CDR3 bases are TGTGCCAGCAGCCAGTTCGGGCAGGGGGCAAGGACTGAA.